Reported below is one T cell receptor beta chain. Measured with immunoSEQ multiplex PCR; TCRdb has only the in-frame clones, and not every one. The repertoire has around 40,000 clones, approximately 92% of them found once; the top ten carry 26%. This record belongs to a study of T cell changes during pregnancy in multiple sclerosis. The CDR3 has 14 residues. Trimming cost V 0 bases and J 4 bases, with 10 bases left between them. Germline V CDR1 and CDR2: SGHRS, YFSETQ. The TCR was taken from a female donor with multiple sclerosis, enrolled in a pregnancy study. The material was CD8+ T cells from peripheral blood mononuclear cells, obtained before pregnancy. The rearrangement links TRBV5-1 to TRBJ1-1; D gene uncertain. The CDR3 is CASSLGAGSTEAFF. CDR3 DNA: TGCGCCAGCAGCTTGGGAGCGGGTAGCACTGAAGCTTTCTTT.